These T cell receptor beta chains were read from a single sample in a study of cytomegalovirus exposure and HLA in healthy donors. Assay: immunoSEQ multiplex PCR; the TCRdb copy retains only in-frame clones and omits some. The sample has 75,000 to 95,000 clones; more than 60% are singletons. Material for sequencing was PBMCs. These receptors were collected from a human donor in good health. The CDR3 runs from the conserved cysteine through the conserved F or W.

J gene | V gene | CDR3 protein
TRBJ1-2 | TRBV5-1 | CASSLETGRINYGYTF
TRBJ1-2 | TRBV4-1 | CASSQDRVSGYTF
TRBJ1-1 | TRBV11-2 | CASSPTGKQAFF
TRBJ1-3 | TRBV6-6 | CASRAGRFGNTIYF
TRBJ2-3 | TRBV5-1 | CASRAGGADTQYF
TRBJ2-1 | TRBV6-5 | CASSWGLYNEQFF
TRBJ2-7 | TRBV13 | CASSYRLVPYEQYF
TRBJ2-5 | TRBV11-2 | CASSFRARGMVETQYF
TRBJ2-5 | TRBV9 | CASSRTGHPGAQYF
TRBJ2-1 | TRBV4-3 | CASSQVVAPADEQFF
TRBJ2-1 | TRBV19 | CASSIIAGGHHEQFF
TRBJ1-6 | TRBV6-1 | CASSRGGTGGPPLHF
TRBJ1-1 | TRBV10-1 | CASTRPGQMNTEAFF
TRBJ2-7 | TRBV11-3 | CASSSGWGRDEQYF
TRBJ1-4 | TRBV25-1 | CASSEYGGRTNEKLFF
TRBJ1-2 | TRBV2 | CASSEYRDYGYPF
TRBJ2-2 | TRBV5-1 | CASSSGQGVTGELFF
TRBJ1-2 | TRBV5-1 | CASSLGSAGLYGYTF
TRBJ2-3 | TRBV15 | CATSREIRWAF
TRBJ2-7 | TRBV6-5 | CASSYRRGGHYEQYF
TRBJ1-1 | TRBV10-2 | CASSERGNTEAFF
TRBJ2-1 | TRBV15 | CATSRDSGGAYNEQFF
TRBJ2-7 | TRBV29-1 | CSVEYAGDYEQYF
TRBJ1-1 | TRBV6-1 | CASSDPDRGGNTEAFF
TRBJ2-5 | TRBV7-9 | CASFNGETQYF
TRBJ1-5 | TRBV6-5 | CASSPDRGYNQPQHF
TRBJ2-3 | TRBV21-1 | CASSKPLLGGGLPDTQYF
TRBJ2-5 | TRBV9 | CASSVVGGSQETQYF
TRBJ2-1 | TRBV5-5 | CASLTSGASYNEQFF
TRBJ2-6 | TRBV5-4 | CASSSGLAGAGANVLTF
TRBJ2-6 | TRBV27 | CASSPQVSGANVLTF
TRBJ1-3 | TRBV7-9 | CASSSAGGSGNTIYF
TRBJ1-5 | TRBV11-3 | CASSLGLRVNNQPQHF
TRBJ2-1 | TRBV5-1 | CASSLGRPHEQFF
TRBJ2-7 | TRBV2 | CASREGPSGVYEQYF
TRBJ1-4 | TRBV7-9 | CASSSPPGQLNEKLFF